This TCR beta chain was documented in a study of monozygotic twins with inflammatory bowel disease. Findings of the study overall: Background noise in patient repertoires may stem from differing immunosuppressive treatments.

Staff drew a 2.5 ml blood sample from each donor. Comment on this clonotype: Its specificity is not known.

Germline assignment: CDR1 LGHNA and CDR2 YNFKEQ. The CDR3 is made up of 15 amino acids. Per sample, reverse transcription was split into eight reactions. UMIs incorporating a 6-nucleotide sample barcode were appended by means of template switching. From the 5' RACE reads, TCRdb lists one entry per CDR3 protein and no DNA. The sample table includes 350,000 to 400,000 distinct CDR3 sequences. Sequencing used blood. This TCR came from a human donor with ulcerative colitis or Crohn's disease, or a healthy co-twin of an affected twin (not recorded which). V is TRBV4-2 and J is TRBJ1-1; TCRdb designates TRBD1, a call that cannot be tested without DNA. The chain's CDR3 is CASSQGPGTYAEAFF.